Sequencing of this T cell receptor (beta chain) was carried out in a study of CD8 T cells in Susac syndrome. RNA was extracted with the RNeasy kit, and a quantity of 0.5 to 1 ug was reverse transcribed using random hexamers. Amplification of TCR beta CDR3 used immunoSEQ multiplex PCR across 54 Vbeta and 13 Jbeta. One entry per CDR3 protein results from TCRdb running MiXCR on the immunoSEQ multiplex PCR reads. Of about 76,000 distinct CDR3 sequences listed, roughly 92% are singletons. The length of the CDR3 is 14 residues. Germline values: CDR1 MRHNA, CDR2 SNTAGT. V lost 7 bases and J lost 2; bases outside the gene matches: 7. Negative isolation was applied to CD8+ and CD4+ T cells, and FACS enrichment was applied to TEMRA cells.

This receptor was obtained from a human donor with Susac syndrome. The V gene is TRBV6-4, the J gene TRBJ1-2; 7 bases are a match to TRBD1. What was sequenced was CD8+ T cells from PBMCs. CDR3 DNA sequence: TGTGCCAGCAAAAACAGGGGTTGGAACTATGGCTACACCTTC. As protein: CASKNRGWNYGYTF.